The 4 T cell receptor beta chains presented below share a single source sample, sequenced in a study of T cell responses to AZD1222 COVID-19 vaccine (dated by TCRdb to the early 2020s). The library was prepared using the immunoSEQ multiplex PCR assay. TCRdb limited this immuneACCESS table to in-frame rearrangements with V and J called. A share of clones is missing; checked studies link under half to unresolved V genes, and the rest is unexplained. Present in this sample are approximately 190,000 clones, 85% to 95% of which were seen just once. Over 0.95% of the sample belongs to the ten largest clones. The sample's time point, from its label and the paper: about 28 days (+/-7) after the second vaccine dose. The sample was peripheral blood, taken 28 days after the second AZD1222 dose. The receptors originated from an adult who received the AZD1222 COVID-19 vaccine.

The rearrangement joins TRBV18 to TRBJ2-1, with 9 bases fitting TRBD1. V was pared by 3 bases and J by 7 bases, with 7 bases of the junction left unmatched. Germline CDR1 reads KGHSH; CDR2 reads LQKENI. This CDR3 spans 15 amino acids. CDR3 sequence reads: CASSPGTGRENEQFF. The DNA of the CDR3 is TGTGCCAGCTCACCTGGGACAGGGAGAGAGAATGAGCAGTTCTTC.

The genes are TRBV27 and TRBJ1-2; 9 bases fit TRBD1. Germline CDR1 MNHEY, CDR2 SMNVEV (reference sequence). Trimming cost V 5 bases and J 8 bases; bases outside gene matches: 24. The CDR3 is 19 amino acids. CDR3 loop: CASSPAGIQPRDRVRGYTF. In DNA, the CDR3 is TGTGCCAGCAGTCCGGCTGGGATCCAGCCTCGGGACAGGGTGAGAGGCTACACCTTC.

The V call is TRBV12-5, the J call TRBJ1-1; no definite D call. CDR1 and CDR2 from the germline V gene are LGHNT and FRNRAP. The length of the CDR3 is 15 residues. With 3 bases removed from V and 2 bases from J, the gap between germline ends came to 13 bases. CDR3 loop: CASGLGARDNTEAFF. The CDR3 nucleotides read TGTGCTAGTGGTTTAGGAGCCCGAGACAACACTGAAGCTTTCTTT. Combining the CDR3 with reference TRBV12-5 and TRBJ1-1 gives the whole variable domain DARVTQTPRHKVTEMGQEVTMRCQPILGHNTVFWYRQTMMQGLELLAYFRNRAPLDDSGMPKDRFSAEMPDATLATLKIQPSEPRDSAVYFCASGLGARDNTEAFFGQGTRLTVV.

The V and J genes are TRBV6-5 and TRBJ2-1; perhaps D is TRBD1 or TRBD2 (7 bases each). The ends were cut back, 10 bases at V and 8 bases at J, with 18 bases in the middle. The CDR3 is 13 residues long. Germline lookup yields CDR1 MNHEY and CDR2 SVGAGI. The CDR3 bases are TGTGCCAACTGCCCGACAGGGAGGGATGAGCAGTTCTTC. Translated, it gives CANCPTGRDEQFF.